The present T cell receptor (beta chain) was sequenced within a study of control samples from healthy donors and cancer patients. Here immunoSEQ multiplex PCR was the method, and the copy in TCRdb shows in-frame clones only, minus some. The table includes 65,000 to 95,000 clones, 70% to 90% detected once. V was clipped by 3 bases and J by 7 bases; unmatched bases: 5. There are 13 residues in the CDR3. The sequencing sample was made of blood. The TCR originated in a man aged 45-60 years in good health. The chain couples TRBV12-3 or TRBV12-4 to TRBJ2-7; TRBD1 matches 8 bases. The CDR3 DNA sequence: TGTGCCAGCAGTTTTCAGGGGGCCCGGGAGCAGTACTTC. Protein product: CASSFQGAREQYF.